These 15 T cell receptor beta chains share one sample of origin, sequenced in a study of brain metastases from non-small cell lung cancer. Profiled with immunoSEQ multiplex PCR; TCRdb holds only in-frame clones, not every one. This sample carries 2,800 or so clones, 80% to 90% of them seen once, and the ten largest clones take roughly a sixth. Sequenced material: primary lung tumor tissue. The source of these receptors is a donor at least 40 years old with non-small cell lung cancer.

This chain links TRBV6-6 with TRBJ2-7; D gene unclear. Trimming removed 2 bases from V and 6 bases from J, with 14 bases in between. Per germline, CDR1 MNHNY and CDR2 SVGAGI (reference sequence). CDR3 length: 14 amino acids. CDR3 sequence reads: CASSYSSDTAEQYF. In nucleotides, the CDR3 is TGTGCCAGCAGTTACAGTTCCGACACTGCCGAGCAGTACTTC.

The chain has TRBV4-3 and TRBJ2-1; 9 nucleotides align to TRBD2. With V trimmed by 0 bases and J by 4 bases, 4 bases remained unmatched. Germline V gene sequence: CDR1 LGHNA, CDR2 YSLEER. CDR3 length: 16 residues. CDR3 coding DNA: TGCGCCAGCAGCCAAGAAGGACTAGCGATTTACAATGAGCAGTTCTTC. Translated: CASSQEGLAIYNEQFF.

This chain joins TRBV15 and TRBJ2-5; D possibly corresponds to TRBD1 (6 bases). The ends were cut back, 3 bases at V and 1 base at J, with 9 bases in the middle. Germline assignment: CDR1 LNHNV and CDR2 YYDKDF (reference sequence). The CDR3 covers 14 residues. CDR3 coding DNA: TGTGCCACCAGCAGGGGGGCAGGCCAAGAGACCCAGTACTTC. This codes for CATSRGAGQETQYF. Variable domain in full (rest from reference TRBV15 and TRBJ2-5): DAMVIQNPRYQVTQFGKPVTLSCSQTLNHNVMYWYQQKSSQAPKLLFHYYDKDFNNEADTPDNFQSRRPNTSFCFLDIRSPGLGDTAMYLCATSRGAGQETQYFGPGTRLLVL.

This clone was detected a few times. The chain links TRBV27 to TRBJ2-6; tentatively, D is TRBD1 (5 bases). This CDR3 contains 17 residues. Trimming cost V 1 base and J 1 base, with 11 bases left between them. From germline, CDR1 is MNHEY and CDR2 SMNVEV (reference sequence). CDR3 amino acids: CASSLYRKASGANVLTF. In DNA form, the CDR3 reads TGTGCCAGCAGTTTATACAGGAAAGCGTCTGGGGCCAACGTCCTGACTTTC.

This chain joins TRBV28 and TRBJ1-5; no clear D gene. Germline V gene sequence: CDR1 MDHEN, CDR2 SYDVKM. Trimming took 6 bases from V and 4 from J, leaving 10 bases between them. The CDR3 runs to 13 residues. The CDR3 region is CASSYRGNQPQHF. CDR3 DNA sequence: TGTGCCAGCAGCTACCGCGGGAATCAGCCCCAGCATTTT. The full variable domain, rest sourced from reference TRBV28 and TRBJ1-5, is DVKVTQSSRYLVKRTGEKVFLECVQDMDHENMFWYRQDPGLGLRLIYFSYDVKMKEKGDIPEGYSVSREKKERFSLILESASTNQTSMYLCASSYRGNQPQHFGDGTRLSIL.

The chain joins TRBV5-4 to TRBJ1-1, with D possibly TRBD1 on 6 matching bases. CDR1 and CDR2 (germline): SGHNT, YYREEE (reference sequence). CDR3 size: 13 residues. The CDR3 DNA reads TGTGTCGCGGCCAGGGGTTATAATACTGAAGCTTTCTTT. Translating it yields CVAARGYNTEAFF.

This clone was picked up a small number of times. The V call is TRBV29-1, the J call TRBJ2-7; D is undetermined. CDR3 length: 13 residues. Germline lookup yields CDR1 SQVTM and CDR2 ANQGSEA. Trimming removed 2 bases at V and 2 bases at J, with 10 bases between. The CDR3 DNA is TGCAGCGTTGAAACTAACCATCCCTACGAGCAGTACTTC. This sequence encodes CSVETNHPYEQYF.

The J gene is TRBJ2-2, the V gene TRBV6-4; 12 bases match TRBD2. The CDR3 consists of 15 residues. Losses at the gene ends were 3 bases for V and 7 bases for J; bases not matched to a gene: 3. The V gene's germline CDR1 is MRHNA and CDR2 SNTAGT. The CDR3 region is CASSELAGGHGELFF. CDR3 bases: TGTGCCAGCAGTGAACTAGCGGGAGGCCACGGGGAGCTGTTTTTT.

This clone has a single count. The CDR3 bases are TGTGCCGGGGGGAGGCGGCAAGAGACCCAGTACTTC. Its protein product is CAGGRRQETQYF. The J gene is TRBJ2-5, the V gene TRBV7-9; tentatively, D is TRBD2 (6 bases). CDR1 SEHNR and CDR2 FQNEAQ come from the germline V gene (reference sequence). The V gene lost 11 bases and the J gene lost 2 bases, with 12 bases spanning the gap. The CDR3 is made up of 12 amino acids. The complete variable domain, with remaining parts taken from reference TRBV7-9 and TRBJ2-5, reads DTGVSQNPRHKITKRGQNVTFRCDPISEHNRLYWYRQTLGQGPEFLTYFQNEAQLEKSRLLSDRFSAERPKGSFSTLEIQRTEQGDSAMYLCAGGRRQETQYFGPGTRLLVL.

For the CDR3, the DNA is TGTGCCAACGGACAGGGCCGCACAGATACGCAGTATTTT. Its translation is CANGQGRTDTQYF. V and J are TRBV12-3 or TRBV12-4 and TRBJ2-3; 8 bases map to TRBD1. The CDR3 is made up of 13 amino acids. The V and J ends lost 10 bases and 1 base, in that order; junction bases with no gene match: 4.

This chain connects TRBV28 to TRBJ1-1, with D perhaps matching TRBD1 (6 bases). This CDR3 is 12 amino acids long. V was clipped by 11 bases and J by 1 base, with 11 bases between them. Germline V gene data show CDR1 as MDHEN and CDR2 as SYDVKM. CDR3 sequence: CASRGQNTEAFF. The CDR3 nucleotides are TGTGCCTCCAGGGGACAGAACACTGAAGCTTTCTTT.

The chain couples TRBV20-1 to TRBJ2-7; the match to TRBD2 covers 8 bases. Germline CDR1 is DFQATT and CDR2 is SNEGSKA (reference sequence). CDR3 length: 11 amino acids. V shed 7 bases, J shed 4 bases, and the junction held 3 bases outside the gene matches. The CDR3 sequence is CSGLAGYEQYF. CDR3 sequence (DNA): TGCAGTGGGCTAGCGGGTTACGAGCAGTACTTC.

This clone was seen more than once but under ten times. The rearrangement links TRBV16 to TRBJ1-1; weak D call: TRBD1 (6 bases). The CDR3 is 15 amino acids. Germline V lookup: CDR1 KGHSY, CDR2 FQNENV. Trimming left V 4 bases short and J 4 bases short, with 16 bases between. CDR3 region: CASSPVRGAGTEAFF. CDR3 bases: TGTGCCAGCAGCCCCGTGCGGGGGGCGGGCACTGAAGCTTTCTTT.

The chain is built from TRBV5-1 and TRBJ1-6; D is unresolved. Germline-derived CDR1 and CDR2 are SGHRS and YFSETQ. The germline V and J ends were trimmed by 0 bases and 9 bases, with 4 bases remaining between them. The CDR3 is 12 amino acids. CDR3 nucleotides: TGCGCCAGCAGCTTGGAAGGTTCACCCCTCCACTTT. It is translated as CASSLEGSPLHF. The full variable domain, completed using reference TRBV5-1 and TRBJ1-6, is KAGVTQTPRYLIKTRGQQVTLSCSPISGHRSVSWYQQTPGQGLQFLFEYFSETQRNKGNFPGRFSGRQFSNSRSEMNVSTLELGDSALYLCASSLEGSPLHFGNGTRLTVT.

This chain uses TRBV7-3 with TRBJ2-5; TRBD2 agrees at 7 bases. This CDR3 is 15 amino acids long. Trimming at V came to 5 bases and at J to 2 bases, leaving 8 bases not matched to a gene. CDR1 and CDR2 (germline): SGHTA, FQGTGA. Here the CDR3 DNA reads TGTGCCAGCAGCAGGGGAGGGGCGGGGCAAGAGACCCAGTACTTC. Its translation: CASSRGGAGQETQYF. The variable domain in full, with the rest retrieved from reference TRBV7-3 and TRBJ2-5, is GAGVSQTPSNKVTEKGKYVELRCDPISGHTALYWYRQSLGQGPEFLIYFQGTGAADDSGLPNDRFFAVRPEGSVSTLKIQRTERGDSAVYLCASSRGGAGQETQYFGPGTRLLVL.